This T cell receptor (beta chain) was obtained from a study of cytomegalovirus exposure and HLA in healthy donors. Study details: An earlier analysis identified more than 90 million unique TCR beta sequences in about 190 million T cells.

This CDR3 spans 20 amino acids. Trimming took 4 bases from V and 0 from J; bases not matched to a gene: 14. Germline V lookup: CDR1 MDHEN, CDR2 SYDVKM. It was with 60 Vbeta and 13 Jbeta primers that the PCR ran. Only in-frame clones appear in the TCRdb table, and some are missing; sequencing was by immunoSEQ multiplex PCR. The table records 130,000 or so clones, 75% of them present only once. Overall study results and limits: High specificity and sensitivity for cytomegalovirus status were reported for the classifier.

Regarding this clone: The antigen is undetermined.

The clonotype was recovered from a man in his forties or fifties in good health and CMV-seronegative. The chain employs TRBV28 and TRBJ1-4, with 10 positions matching TRBD1. Sequencing was performed on PBMCs. The CDR3 here is CASSSPIGTGVEATNEKLFF. In DNA form, the CDR3 reads TGTGCCAGCAGTTCCCCCATAGGGACAGGGGTTGAGGCAACTAATGAAAAACTGTTTTTT.